The 29 T cell receptor beta chains in this list originate from one sample, sequenced in a study of cytomegalovirus exposure and HLA in healthy donors. Profiling relied on immunoSEQ multiplex PCR, and the TCRdb table lists in-frame clones only, not all of them. The table lists some 150,000 clones, approximately 90% of them singletons, with approximately 0.7% in the top ten. The sequenced material came from PBMCs. These receptors originate from a man aged 18 to 29 in good health and CMV-seronegative.

The gene calls are TRBV10-1 and TRBJ2-2, with TRBD1 matching over 7 bases. The V and J ends lost 0 bases and 4 bases, in that order; junction bases with no gene match: 8. There are 17 residues in the CDR3. The germline V gene has CDR1 WNHNN and CDR2 SYGVQD (reference sequence). The CDR3 bases are TGCGCCAGCAGTGAGTCGCTACAGGGGTCGGGCACCGGGGAGCTGTTTTTT. Its protein is CASSESLQGSGTGELFF.

This chain uses TRBV19 with TRBJ1-1; 9 bases are a match to TRBD1. CDR1 is LNHDA and CDR2 is SQIVND in the germline V gene (reference sequence). J lost 5 bases, V lost 9 bases, and 7 bases had no gene match. The CDR3 is 13 amino acids. The DNA of the CDR3 is TGTGCCAGAGGGACAGGGCTAGGGACTGAAGCTTTCTTT. Translating gives CARGTGLGTEAFF.

This chain uses TRBV27 with TRBJ2-2, with a tentative D call TRBD1 (6 bases). The germline gives CDR1 MNHEY, CDR2 SMNVEV (reference sequence). With 2 bases removed from V and 4 bases from J, the gap between germline ends came to 17 bases. The CDR3 has 17 amino acids. CDR3 nucleotide sequence: TGTGCCAGCAGTTTAATCCCGACAGGACCCCTCACCGGGGAGCTGTTTTTT. Translation: CASSLIPTGPLTGELFF.

The J gene is TRBJ1-1, the V gene TRBV4-1, with 8 positions matching TRBD1. CDR3 length equals 17 residues. Losses at the gene ends were 3 bases for V and 3 bases for J; bases not matched to a gene: 12. Germline V gives CDR1 MGHRA, CDR2 YSYEKL. This chain's CDR3 is CASSQGPLDRGYTEAFF. The DNA of the CDR3 is TGCGCCAGCAGCCAGGGACCCCTAGACAGGGGATACACTGAAGCTTTCTTT.

This rearrangement joins TRBV7-6 to TRBJ2-3; 9 bases are shared with TRBD2. Trimming cost V 3 bases and J 4 bases; bases outside gene matches: 11. Germline CDR1 reads SGHVS; CDR2 reads FNYEAQ. This CDR3 is built from 17 residues. CDR3 amino acids: CASSFLRGRAWADTQYF. The CDR3 DNA is TGTGCCAGCAGCTTCTTACGCGGGAGGGCCTGGGCAGATACGCAGTATTTT.

The rearrangement links TRBV5-1 to TRBJ2-3, with D possibly TRBD2 on 5 matching bases. The germline V gene has CDR1 SGHRS and CDR2 YFSETQ. Deletions cut 4 bases from V and 4 bases from J, with 10 bases between. The CDR3 runs 13 residues. The chain's CDR3 is CASSGLVADTQYF. CDR3 DNA sequence: TGCGCCAGCAGCGGACTGGTCGCAGATACGCAGTATTTT.

The chain is built from TRBV27 and TRBJ2-1, with TRBD1 matching over 7 bases. The trim removed 1 base at V and 7 bases at J, leaving 16 bases unmatched. CDR1 and CDR2 (germline): MNHEY, SMNVEV (reference sequence). CDR3 length: 18 amino acids. CDR3 in amino acids: CASSLFSQDRVVSNEQFF. The CDR3 DNA reads as TGTGCCAGCAGTTTATTCTCCCAAGACAGGGTGGTTTCTAATGAGCAGTTCTTC.

The CDR3 nucleotides read TGTGCCAGCAGCCTCAGGGTCACAGATACGCAGTATTTT. Protein: CASSLRVTDTQYF. This chain joins TRBV6-4 and TRBJ2-3; perhaps TRBD1 as D (5 bases). V shed 6 bases and J shed 2 bases, with 9 bases lying between them. Germline assignment: CDR1 MRHNA and CDR2 SNTAGT. This CDR3 is 13 amino acids long.

This chain links TRBV27 with TRBJ1-2; 10 bases line up with TRBD1. Germline CDR1 and CDR2: MNHEY and SMNVEV (reference sequence). The CDR3 runs 14 residues. Losses at the gene ends were 2 bases for V and 9 bases for J; bases not matched to a gene: 6. CDR3 protein: CASSLLGTGESYTF. DNA of the CDR3: TGTGCCAGCAGTTTACTCGGGACAGGGGAGAGCTACACCTTC.

The chain joins TRBV7-9 to TRBJ1-3, with D possibly being TRBD1 (6 bases). Germline V lookup: CDR1 SEHNR, CDR2 FQNEAQ (reference sequence). V was clipped by 4 bases and J by 4 bases, with 11 bases between them. The CDR3 totals 14 residues. CDR3 protein: CASSSQGSGNTIYF. As DNA, the CDR3 is TGTGCCAGCAGCTCACAGGGCTCGGGAAACACCATATATTTT.

This chain uses TRBV7-2 with TRBJ1-2; no firm D call. V lost 0 bases to trimming and J lost 4 bases, with 9 bases between them. CDR1 SGHTA and CDR2 FQGNSA come from the germline V gene. The CDR3 spans 14 residues. The CDR3 loop is CASSLAGRGYGYTF. The DNA for the CDR3 is TGTGCCAGCAGCTTAGCGGGCCGGGGCTATGGCTACACCTTC.

The CDR3 reads CASSLPTSGSYNEQFF. CDR3 nucleotide sequence: TGTGCCAGCAGTTTACCCACTAGCGGGTCCTACAATGAGCAGTTCTTC. This chain links TRBV27 with TRBJ2-1; 9 bases line up with TRBD2. The V and J ends lost 2 bases and 1 base, in that order; junction bases with no gene match: 3. The germline gives CDR1 MNHEY, CDR2 SMNVEV (reference sequence). There are 16 residues in the CDR3.

V gene TRBV11-3 combines with J gene TRBJ1-6; TRBD1 aligns across 7 bases. The trim removed 8 bases at V and 4 bases at J, leaving 8 bases unmatched. Germline CDR1 and CDR2: SGHNT and YENEEA. The CDR3 loop spans 15 amino acids. This CDR3 is CASSKTGQYNSPLHF. In DNA form, the CDR3 reads TGTGCCAGCTCCAAAACGGGACAGTATAATTCACCCCTCCACTTT.

The chain employs TRBV7-9 and TRBJ2-7; maybe TRBD2 (5 bases). Germline V gene lookup returns CDR1 SEHNR and CDR2 FQNEAQ (reference sequence). There are 14 residues in the CDR3. Trimming took 2 bases from V and 2 from J, leaving 10 bases between them. CDR3 in amino acids: CASSLSGKAYEQYF. In nucleotides, the CDR3 is TGTGCCAGCAGCTTATCCGGGAAGGCCTACGAGCAGTACTTC. The full variable domain, its missing parts supplied by reference TRBV7-9 and TRBJ2-7, is DTGVSQNPRHKITKRGQNVTFRCDPISEHNRLYWYRQTLGQGPEFLTYFQNEAQLEKSRLLSDRFSAERPKGSFSTLEIQRTEQGDSAMYLCASSLSGKAYEQYFGPGTRLTVT.

V is TRBV10-3 and J is TRBJ2-3; 11 bases match TRBD2. The CDR3 is 18 amino acids. Trimming removed 2 bases from V and 5 bases from J; junction bases left unmatched: 12. Germline CDR1 ENHRY, CDR2 SYGVKD. The CDR3 is CAISEEGASGGPRDTQYF. In DNA form, the CDR3 reads TGTGCCATCAGTGAGGAGGGGGCTAGCGGGGGGCCTCGAGATACGCAGTATTTT.

The V gene is TRBV7-8, the J gene TRBJ1-1, with D possibly being TRBD1 (5 bases). This CDR3 spans 14 amino acids. CDR1 is SGHVS and CDR2 is FQNEAQ in the germline V gene. The ends were cut back, 0 bases at V and 12 bases at J, with 17 bases in the middle. The CDR3 spells CASSLAVGGVGTFF. Written as DNA, the CDR3 is TGTGCCAGCAGCTTAGCGGTCGGGGGTGTTGGAACTTTCTTT.

The chain has TRBV9 and TRBJ1-3; 8 bases map to TRBD1. This CDR3 contains 15 residues. V gave up 2 bases and J gave up 2 bases; unmatched junction bases: 3. Germline CDR1 SGDLS, CDR2 YYNGEE. Written as DNA, the CDR3 is TGTGCCAGCAGCGTGACACAGGGGGCTGGAAACACCATATATTTT. Its translation is CASSVTQGAGNTIYF.

The CDR3 sequence is CSVRYYNEQFF. The CDR3 DNA reads TGCAGCGTTCGGTACTACAATGAGCAGTTCTTC. The V call is TRBV29-1, the J call TRBJ2-1; no clear D gene. CDR1 is SQVTM and CDR2 is ANQGSEA in the germline V gene. Trimming cost V 5 bases and J 3 bases, with 5 bases left between them. This CDR3 contains 11 residues.

In this sample, this clone turned up once. The chain employs TRBV5-1 and TRBJ1-4, with TRBD1 as a possible D gene (5 bases). Germline lookup yields CDR1 SGHRS and CDR2 YFSETQ. This CDR3 comprises 14 residues. Trimming cost V 3 bases and J 4 bases, with 10 bases left between them. The CDR3 region has the DNA TGCGCCAGCAGCTCCGGAGGGGATAATGAAAAACTGTTTTTT. This sequence encodes CASSSGGDNEKLFF. Full variable domain (rest looked up from reference TRBV5-1 and TRBJ1-4): KAGVTQTPRYLIKTRGQQVTLSCSPISGHRSVSWYQQTPGQGLQFLFEYFSETQRNKGNFPGRFSGRQFSNSRSEMNVSTLELGDSALYLCASSSGGDNEKLFFGSGTQLSVL.

The chain joins TRBV5-1 to TRBJ2-3, with TRBD2 matching 9 bases. Germline trimming cut 2 bases from V and 1 base from J; bases unmatched to any gene: 5. Germline CDR1 reads SGHRS; CDR2 reads YFSETQ. This CDR3 has 16 residues. The CDR3 reads CASSFYKREGTDTQYF. The DNA for the CDR3 is TGCGCCAGCAGCTTCTACAAGCGGGAGGGCACAGATACGCAGTATTTT. The variable domain in full, completed from reference TRBV5-1 and TRBJ2-3, reads KAGVTQTPRYLIKTRGQQVTLSCSPISGHRSVSWYQQTPGQGLQFLFEYFSETQRNKGNFPGRFSGRQFSNSRSEMNVSTLELGDSALYLCASSFYKREGTDTQYFGPGTRLTVL.

The chain joins TRBV5-4 to TRBJ2-1, with TRBD2 matching 12 bases. Trimming took 0 bases from V and 4 from J; bases not matched to a gene: 5. Germline-derived CDR1 and CDR2 are SGHNT and YYREEE (reference sequence). The CDR3 length is 17 residues. CDR3 in DNA: TGTGCCAGCAGCTTGGAGCGGACTAGCGGGGCGTACAATGAGCAGTTCTTC. Its protein product is CASSLERTSGAYNEQFF.

The V call is TRBV27, the J call TRBJ1-5, with 7 nucleotides matching TRBD1. The J segment lost 0 bases and the V segment lost 0 bases, leaving 11 bases of the junction unmatched. Germline loops: CDR1 MNHEY, CDR2 SMNVEV (reference sequence). This CDR3 has 19 amino acids. The CDR3: CASSLSEWFGQDSNQPQHF. Here the CDR3 DNA reads TGTGCCAGCAGTTTATCGGAATGGTTCGGACAGGATAGCAATCAGCCCCAGCATTTT.

The J gene is TRBJ1-4, the V gene TRBV28; tentative D call: TRBD1 (5 bases). Deletions cut 3 bases from V and 11 bases from J, with 13 bases between. The CDR3 is 13 amino acids. Germline V gene lookup returns CDR1 MDHEN and CDR2 SYDVKM. The CDR3 region has the DNA TGTGCCAGCAGTTTTTCGTACGGGGGGAAACTGTTTTTT. Its translation: CASSFSYGGKLFF.

This sequence joins TRBV18 and TRBJ1-1; 8 bases match TRBD1. Germline CDR1 is KGHSH and CDR2 is LQKENI. Trimming took 5 bases from V and 1 from J; bases not matched to a gene: 3. The CDR3 sequence is 14 residues long. The CDR3 coding sequence is TGTGCCAGCTCAGAACAGGGGGGGAACACTGAAGCTTTCTTT. It specifies CASSEQGGNTEAFF.

The V gene is TRBV12-1, the J gene TRBJ1-5; the table's D call, TRBD1, has no DNA check behind it. TRBV12-1 is reported as a pseudogene. CDR3 size: 16 residues. The CDR3: CASSSRQEPSNQPQHF. The CDR3 DNA reads as TGTGCCAGCAGCTCAAGACAAGAACCAAGCAATCAGCCCCAGCATTTT.

In this sample, this clone turned up a few times. The rearrangement uses TRBV27 and TRBJ1-1, with D possibly being TRBD1 (6 bases). The germline V and J ends were trimmed by 10 bases and 7 bases, with 25 bases remaining between them. The germline V gene has CDR1 MNHEY and CDR2 SMNVEV (reference sequence). The CDR3 covers 15 residues. The chain's CDR3 is CATKGFQDSLGEAFF. The CDR3 nucleotides are TGTGCCACCAAGGGGTTTCAGGACAGTTTAGGTGAAGCTTTCTTT.

The rearrangement joins TRBV2 to TRBJ2-3; 9 bases match TRBD2. CDR3 length: 16 amino acids. Trimming took 4 bases from V and 4 from J; bases not matched to a gene: 9. CDR1 and CDR2 from the germline V gene are SNHLY and FYNNEI. CDR3 protein: CASSANMGLASDTQYF. The CDR3 nucleotides are TGTGCCAGCAGTGCAAACATGGGACTAGCCTCAGATACGCAGTATTTT.

This clone has a handful of counts. The chain employs TRBV7-9 and TRBJ2-1, with 7 bases fitting TRBD1. Germline CDR1 is SEHNR and CDR2 is FQNEAQ (reference sequence). V lost 5 bases to trimming and J lost 7 bases; unmatched junction nucleotides: 11. The length of the CDR3 is 15 residues. The CDR3 loop reads CASSRTLTGTNEQFF. The DNA of the CDR3 is TGTGCCAGCAGCCGGACCCTGACAGGGACGAATGAGCAGTTCTTC. The full variable domain, completed using reference TRBV7-9 and TRBJ2-1, is DTGVSQNPRHKITKRGQNVTFRCDPISEHNRLYWYRQTLGQGPEFLTYFQNEAQLEKSRLLSDRFSAERPKGSFSTLEIQRTEQGDSAMYLCASSRTLTGTNEQFFGPGTRLTVL.

The V and J genes are TRBV27 and TRBJ2-4; possibly TRBD2 for D (7 bases). The germline V gene has CDR1 MNHEY and CDR2 SMNVEV (reference sequence). Trimming shortened V by 0 bases and J by 7 bases, and 13 bases separated the two germline ends. This CDR3 is built from 15 residues. The CDR3 nucleotides read TGTGCCAGCAGTTTATCATTTGGGGGGGCCAACATTCAGTACTTC. It translates to CASSLSFGGANIQYF.